The source of this TCR beta chain is a study of human T cells and chemical hapten exposure. V gave up 8 bases and J gave up 4 bases; unmatched junction bases: 8. Germline CDR1 and CDR2: SQVTM and ANQGSEA. The CDR3 extends over 13 amino acids. TCRdb recomputed calls from the RACE reads with MiXCR, one row per CDR3 protein. The data contain roughly 200,000 distinct CDR3 sequences, around 25% of them seen just once; the ten biggest clones take up about 2.3%. Sample time point: patch test 3, about 24 weeks after DPC sensitization. Treatment specified: therapeutic diphenylcyclopropenone sensitization with weekly scalp DPC. Only a few counts were recorded for this clonotype.

The TCR was taken from a woman in her forties with alopecia areata. Some clones in this sample may be carry-over from other donors' samples. The starting material was whole blood, obtained in connection with sensitization to the hapten diphenylcyclopropenone (DPC). This chain joins TRBV29-1 and TRBJ2-3; TRBD1 agrees at 8 bases. The CDR3 DNA is TGCAGCTCCACCTGGACAGGGCCAGATACGCAGTATTTT. It codes for CSSTWTGPDTQYF.